This T cell receptor beta chain was sequenced in a study of cytomegalovirus exposure and HLA in healthy donors. Overall study context: Later analysis reported that the 120 validation repertoires shared the platform of the approximately 670 first-cohort repertoires. Whole-study results and caveats: Cytomegalovirus association was assigned to 170 or so TCR beta chains. A later analysis found first-cohort TCR clusters tended to co-occur in the 120 or so validation repertoires.

Among the 110 or so subjects of the validation cohort, separate from the roughly 670-subject first cohort, were the donors. Using immunoSEQ multiplex PCR, the repertoire was profiled, and TCRdb retains in-frame clones only, with some absent. The sample includes fewer than 100,000 clones, approximately 93% of them seen just once. Worth noting for this clone: The antigen is not known.

Germline V gene data show CDR1 as SGHTA and CDR2 as FQGNSA. The CDR3 extends over 12 amino acids. The V end was cut by 3 bases, the J end by 4 bases, with 4 bases between. Sequenced sample: PBMCs. This chain uses TRBV7-2 with TRBJ1-5; D gene ambiguous. This clonotype originated in a woman aged 18-35 years in good health and CMV-seropositive. CDR3 in amino acids: CASSFLNQPQHF. The CDR3 region has the DNA TGTGCCAGCAGCTTCCTGAATCAGCCCCAGCATTTT.